Here is one T cell receptor beta chain with its context. The target antigen is unknown. This sample was included in a study of graft-versus-host responses after intestinal transplantation. Findings of the study overall: There were GvH clones found in recipient marrow, and some of them appeared first in ileum or blood. Patients with graft-donor T cell macrochimerism had high graft-versus-host to host-versus-graft clonal ratios in allografts.

CDR1 and CDR2 (germline): MNHNS, SASEGT. Trimming pared 8 bases from V and 5 bases from J, leaving 9 bases between. CDR3 length: 11 amino acids. Sequencing used immunoSEQ multiplex PCR; TCRdb keeps in-frame clones, though not all of them. The sample contains 60,000 to 75,000 clones, about nine tenths of which appear only once. Grafts had their tissue processed, releasing intraepithelial and lamina propria lymphocytes. The genes are TRBV6-1 and TRBJ1-1; D is undetermined. The TCR was taken from a human patient who received an intestinal transplant, so some T cells may come from the graft donor. Specimen: ileum tissue, collected less than 400 days after transplant. The CDR3 sequence is CASRGKTEAFF. As DNA, the CDR3 is TGTGCCAGCCGAGGGAAAACTGAAGCTTTCTTT.